Listed here are 32 T cell receptor beta chains from one sample, sequenced in a study of T cell changes during pregnancy in multiple sclerosis. TCRdb's copy holds only in-frame clones and misses some; the assay was immunoSEQ multiplex PCR. The table records about 48,000 clones, 80% to 95% of them present only once. This specimen was CD4+ T cells from peripheral blood mononuclear cells, taken in the second trimester of pregnancy. The receptors come from a female donor in good health, enrolled as a control in a pregnancy study.

This chain links TRBV28 with TRBJ2-7, with 8 bases matching TRBD1. J lost 2 bases, V lost 5 bases, and 5 bases had no gene match. The CDR3 is 14 residues long. Germline assignment: CDR1 MDHEN and CDR2 SYDVKM. The CDR3 DNA reads TGTGCCAGCAGTCCGATGGGACAGGCCTACGAGCAGTACTTC. Amino acid sequence: CASSPMGQAYEQYF.

V usage is TRBV5-1 and J usage is TRBJ2-3; possibly TRBD1 for D (6 bases). CDR3 length: 14 amino acids. Looked up from germline, CDR1 is SGHRS and CDR2 is YFSETQ. V was pared by 0 bases and J by 5 bases, with 10 bases between. The CDR3 protein is CASSLGQGKDTQYF. CDR3 coding DNA: TGCGCCAGCAGCTTGGGTCAGGGGAAAGATACGCAGTATTTT.

The genes are TRBV4-1 and TRBJ2-5; 13 bases are shared with TRBD2. Looked up from germline, CDR1 is MGHRA and CDR2 is YSYEKL. CDR3 length: 20 residues. V lost 0 bases and J lost 4; bases outside the gene matches: 14. The CDR3 is CASSQESELAGGSDVETQYF. Here the CDR3 DNA reads TGCGCCAGCAGCCAAGAATCAGAACTAGCGGGGGGGTCTGATGTAGAGACCCAGTACTTC.

The CDR3 loop reads CASSQVNSAGRGNTIYF. DNA of the CDR3: TGTGCCAGCAGCCAAGTAAATTCGGCAGGGAGGGGAAACACCATATATTTT. The chain couples TRBV4-2 to TRBJ1-3; TRBD1 is a possible D gene (5 bases). Trimming removed 1 base at V and 4 bases at J, with 17 bases between. CDR1 LGHNA and CDR2 YNFKEQ come from the germline V gene. CDR3 length equals 17 residues.

V gene TRBV21-1 combines with J gene TRBJ1-1; the D segment call TRBD1 is taken from the table without a DNA check. TRBV21-1 is described as a pseudogene. The CDR3 consists of 13 residues. CDR3 in amino acids: CASSPLGDTEAFF. The DNA of the CDR3 is TGTGCCAGCAGCCCCCTAGGGGACACTGAAGCTTTCTTT.

The chain recombines TRBV25-1 with TRBJ1-2; 9 bases line up with TRBD1. CDR3 length: 15 amino acids. Losses at the gene ends were 2 bases for V and 7 bases for J; bases not matched to a gene: 8. Germline V gene sequence: CDR1 MGHDK, CDR2 SYGVNS. The CDR3 region has the DNA TGTGCCAGCAGTGAACCCCTACAGGGGGCGGTTGGCTACACCTTC. As protein: CASSEPLQGAVGYTF.

This clone was counted once. J is TRBJ2-7 and V is TRBV5-4; weak D call: TRBD1 (6 bases). Germline V gene data show CDR1 as SGHNT and CDR2 as YYREEE (reference sequence). V was pared by 5 bases and J by 1 base, with 13 bases between. This CDR3 is 14 amino acids long. CDR3 loop: CASSSRDNSYEQYF. The CDR3, as DNA: TGTGCCAGCAGTTCGAGGGACAATTCCTACGAGCAGTACTTC.

J is TRBJ1-4 and V is TRBV2; TRBD1 is a possible D gene (6 bases). This CDR3 is built from 12 residues. Germline V gives CDR1 SNHLY, CDR2 FYNNEI. Trimming shortened V by 8 bases and J by 7 bases, and 11 bases separated the two germline ends. This chain's CDR3 is CASGTRSEKLFF. The CDR3 nucleotides are TGTGCCAGCGGGACAAGGAGTGAAAAACTGTTTTTT.

The gene calls are TRBV2 and TRBJ1-1; perhaps TRBD1 as D (5 bases). Per germline, CDR1 SNHLY and CDR2 FYNNEI. The CDR3 contains 18 residues. The V end lost 1 base, the J end lost 3 bases, and 21 bases lay between the germline ends. DNA for the CDR3: TGTGCCAGCAGTGAAGAGGGGTCAGGGTGGCTTGGCTACACTGAAGCTTTCTTT. Translating gives CASSEEGSGWLGYTEAFF.

This CDR3 reads CSVNRNTGELFF. Here the CDR3 DNA reads TGCAGCGTTAACAGGAACACCGGGGAGCTGTTTTTT. The chain joins TRBV29-1 to TRBJ2-2; D is ambiguous. Germline CDR1 and CDR2: SQVTM and ANQGSEA. V shed 5 bases and J shed 1 base, with 5 bases lying between them. CDR3 length equals 12 residues.

The chain uses TRBV5-4 and TRBJ1-2; D is unresolved. The CDR3 spans 12 residues. Per germline, CDR1 SGHNT and CDR2 YYREEE (reference sequence). Trimming removed 0 bases at V and 8 bases at J, with 8 bases between. CDR3 loop: CASSLDVGGYTF. In DNA form, the CDR3 reads TGTGCCAGCAGCTTGGATGTGGGCGGCTACACCTTC.

V is TRBV5-4 and J is TRBJ2-1, with a weak D call TRBD1 (5 bases). The germline gives CDR1 SGHNT, CDR2 YYREEE (reference sequence). V lost 0 bases, J lost 2 bases, and 9 bases lay in between. This CDR3 has 15 residues. The CDR3 is CASSLAGKPYNEQFF. The CDR3 region has the DNA TGTGCCAGCAGCTTGGCAGGGAAGCCCTACAATGAGCAGTTCTTC.

The rearrangement uses TRBV19 and TRBJ1-2; D uncertain. Germline V gene data show CDR1 as LNHDA and CDR2 as SQIVND (reference sequence). V lost 6 bases and J 3 bases, leaving 17 bases between the germline ends. The CDR3 contains 15 residues. The CDR3, as DNA: TGTGCCAGTAGAGTCCTCCAGGTGGCAGACTATGGCTACACCTTC. It codes for CASRVLQVADYGYTF.

The gene calls are TRBV15 and TRBJ2-3; TRBD2 agrees at 7 bases. V was clipped by 0 bases and J by 2 bases; unmatched bases: 11. The CDR3 has 18 amino acids. From germline, CDR1 is LNHNV and CDR2 YYDKDF (reference sequence). CDR3: CATSRDLKAGGTTDTQYF. The CDR3 nucleotides read TGTGCCACCAGCAGAGATCTAAAAGCCGGGGGGACCACAGATACGCAGTATTTT.

The chain employs TRBV7-2 and TRBJ1-1, with D maybe TRBD1 (5 bases). The germline CDR1 and CDR2 sequences are SGHTA and FQGNSA. This CDR3 contains 14 residues. V was trimmed by 5 bases and J by 1 base, leaving 11 bases between them. The chain's CDR3 is CASSTYQGNTEAFF. In DNA form, the CDR3 reads TGTGCCAGCAGCACTTACCAGGGGAACACTGAAGCTTTCTTT.

The chain combines TRBV7-9 with TRBJ2-7, with TRBD1 identical over 7 bases. Trimming cost V 6 bases and J 2 bases; bases outside gene matches: 10. Germline-derived CDR1 and CDR2 are SEHNR and FQNEAQ (reference sequence). The CDR3 has 15 amino acids. The CDR3 nucleotides read TGTGCCAGCAGTGAGACAGGGAATGGGGCCTACGAGCAGTACTTC. Translation: CASSETGNGAYEQYF.

The chain couples TRBV4-3 to TRBJ2-1, with unresolved D. This CDR3 is 17 amino acids long. Trimming pared 1 base from V and 3 bases from J, leaving 16 bases between. The germline V gene encodes CDR1 LGHNA and CDR2 YSLEER. Here the CDR3 DNA reads TGCGCCAGCAGCCAAGTTGGTCCCCCCTCAGACTACAATGAGCAGTTCTTC. Residues: CASSQVGPPSDYNEQFF.

J is TRBJ1-4 and V is TRBV28, with D maybe TRBD1 (6 bases). Trimming removed 1 base at V and 12 bases at J, with 9 bases between. Germline values: CDR1 MDHEN, CDR2 SYDVKM. The CDR3 contains 12 residues. In DNA, the CDR3 is TGTGCCAGCAGTTTATACGCAGGGGAACTGTTTTTT. As protein: CASSLYAGELFF.

This chain uses TRBV30 with TRBJ2-5, with 9 nucleotides matching TRBD2. The V gene's germline CDR1 is GTSNPN and CDR2 SVGIG (reference sequence). J was trimmed by 4 bases and V by 2 bases; bases with no gene match: 5. This CDR3 contains 14 residues. The CDR3 protein is CAWSPGGRAETQYF. CDR3 coding DNA: TGTGCCTGGAGTCCAGGCGGGAGGGCAGAGACCCAGTACTTC.

A word on this clone: Germline and junction disagree at one end, which may indicate a read error. The V call is TRBV7-7, the J call TRBJ2-5; TRBD1 or TRBD2 may be the D gene (5 bases each). Germline V gene sequence: CDR1 SSHAT, CDR2 FNYEAQ (reference sequence). The CDR3 contains 14 residues. In DNA form, the CDR3 reads TGTGCTAGCAGCTTAGGGGCGGGCCAAGAGACCCAGTACTTC. It translates to CASSLGAGQETQYF.

V gene TRBV2 combines with J gene TRBJ2-7; 7 nucleotides line up with TRBD2. The CDR3 is 13 amino acids. The junction had 8 bases not matched to a gene; V was cut back by 8 bases and J by 4 bases. CDR1 SNHLY and CDR2 FYNNEI come from the germline V gene. DNA for the CDR3: TGTGCCAGCTCCTCTAGCGGAGGGTACGAGCAGTACTTC. Translating it yields CASSSSGGYEQYF.

The V gene is TRBV1, the J gene TRBJ2-1; TRBD2 reflects the table's D call only, with no check against the DNA. TRBV1 is a pseudogene locus. The CDR3 contains 15 residues. The CDR3 reads CTSSLTSVTYNEQFF. The CDR3 nucleotides are TGCACCAGCAGTCTGACTAGCGTGACCTACAATGAGCAGTTCTTC.

The gene calls are TRBV4-1 and TRBJ2-7, with 8 nucleotides matching TRBD1. Looked up from germline, CDR1 is MGHRA and CDR2 is YSYEKL. V shed 4 bases and J 6 bases; nucleotides not matched to a gene: 11. This CDR3 contains 15 residues. The CDR3 DNA reads TGCGCCAGCAGCCGACAGGGGAAATGGGACGTCGAGCAGTACTTC. It translates to CASSRQGKWDVEQYF.

V and J are TRBV5-1 and TRBJ1-2; 10 positions match TRBD1. V lost 4 bases and J lost 4; bases outside the gene matches: 7. The germline V gene encodes CDR1 SGHRS and CDR2 YFSETQ. The CDR3 is made up of 15 amino acids. CDR3 DNA sequence: TGCGCCAGCAGCCCCGGGGACAGGGGTGGCTATGGCTACACCTTC. Translating gives CASSPGDRGGYGYTF.

The V call is TRBV7-9, the J call TRBJ2-1, with 7 bases fitting TRBD2. Germline V lookup: CDR1 SEHNR, CDR2 FQNEAQ (reference sequence). The length of the CDR3 is 15 residues. V lost 5 bases, J lost 1 base, and 5 bases stayed unmatched. For the CDR3, the DNA is TGTGCCAGCAGCGGACTAGGGCGTTCCTACAATGAGCAGTTCTTC. Encoded protein: CASSGLGRSYNEQFF.

The genes are TRBV6-5 and TRBJ2-1, with 10 bases that match TRBD2. The germline gives CDR1 MNHEY, CDR2 SVGAGI. Trimming cost V 6 bases and J 2 bases; bases outside gene matches: 4. The CDR3 runs 15 residues. DNA for the CDR3: TGTGCCAGCAGCCACACTAGCGGGACCTACAATGAGCAGTTCTTC. It translates to CASSHTSGTYNEQFF.

The chain uses TRBV4-3 and TRBJ1-3; the D is unclear. Germline lookup yields CDR1 LGHNA and CDR2 YSLEER. This CDR3 contains 17 residues. V shed 0 bases and J shed 4 bases, with 16 bases lying between them. CDR3 DNA sequence: TGCGCCAGCAGCCAAGAATATAGCCCGAGGTGGGGAAACACCATATATTTT. It codes for CASSQEYSPRWGNTIYF.

The chain joins TRBV5-1 to TRBJ1-2; D gene unclear. The CDR3 consists of 13 residues. Looked up from germline, CDR1 is SGHRS and CDR2 is YFSETQ. Trimming took 0 bases from V and 2 from J, leaving 5 bases between them. The CDR3 coding sequence is TGCGCCAGCAGCTTGGGGCAGAACTATGGCTACACCTTC. Translation gives CASSLGQNYGYTF.

The chain links TRBV6-1 to TRBJ2-1; TRBD2 matches at 12 bases. V trimming: 6 bases; J trimming: 4 bases; junction bases outside the gene matches: 4. Germline-derived CDR1 and CDR2 are MNHNS and SASEGT. The CDR3 length is 15 residues. The CDR3 sequence is CASSRLAGEYNEQFF. In DNA form, the CDR3 reads TGTGCCAGCAGCCGACTAGCGGGAGAATACAATGAGCAGTTCTTC.

V is TRBV28 and J is TRBJ2-2; D may be TRBD1 (6 bases). The CDR3 has 14 amino acids. Trimming left V 8 bases short and J 3 bases short, with 13 bases between. Per germline, CDR1 MDHEN and CDR2 SYDVKM. The CDR3 nucleotides are TGTGCCAGCGTCAGGGGCACCTACACCGGGGAGCTGTTTTTT. Translation: CASVRGTYTGELFF.

V is TRBV14 and J is TRBJ2-7; 7 nucleotides match TRBD2. V was clipped by 0 bases and J by 4 bases; unmatched bases: 6. Germline loops: CDR1 SGHDN, CDR2 FVKESK. The CDR3 length is 15 residues. DNA of the CDR3: TGTGCCAGCAGCCAAGAAGGCGGGAGAAAATACGAGCAGTACTTC. Translating it yields CASSQEGGRKYEQYF.

This chain links TRBV19 with TRBJ1-1; D not certain. Germline CDR1 reads LNHDA; CDR2 reads SQIVND (reference sequence). Deletions cut 8 bases from V and 2 bases from J, with 12 bases between. There are 13 residues in the CDR3. CDR3 loop: CASGRRTNTEAFF. For the CDR3, the DNA is TGTGCCAGTGGTCGACGGACTAACACTGAAGCTTTCTTT.